The clone carrying this T cell receptor beta chain showed up many times. The CDR3 regions of TCR beta were amplified from RNA transcripts. TCR CDR3 regions were first amplified by RT-PCR with HTBI primers. TCRdb passed the multiplex PCR reads through MiXCR, listing each CDR3 protein once. The sample lists about 840,000 distinct CDR3 sequences, 35% to 45% occurring once. This entry is derived from a study of T cells in Graves' hyperthyroidism and ophthalmopathy. The definition of stable Graves' hyperthyroidism was no ophthalmopathy progression within 18 months. Thyroid ultrasound and orbital computed tomography, with clinical symptoms and serum thyroxine and TRAb, informed diagnoses. Around 10 ml of fresh peripheral blood supplied the PBMCs. Trimming pared 0 bases from V and 3 bases from J, leaving 14 bases between. The germline CDR1 and CDR2 sequences are SQVTM and ANQGSEA. The length of the CDR3 is 15 residues.

The J gene is TRBJ1-1, the V gene TRBV29-1; D may be TRBD1 (5 bases). This clonotype was obtained from a man aged 18 to 29 with Graves' hyperthyroidism. The sequenced sample was blood. The DNA of the CDR3 is TGCAGCGTTGAAGATCTTAAGGGGAGGGACACTGAAGCTTTCTTT. As protein: CSVEDLKGRDTEAFF.